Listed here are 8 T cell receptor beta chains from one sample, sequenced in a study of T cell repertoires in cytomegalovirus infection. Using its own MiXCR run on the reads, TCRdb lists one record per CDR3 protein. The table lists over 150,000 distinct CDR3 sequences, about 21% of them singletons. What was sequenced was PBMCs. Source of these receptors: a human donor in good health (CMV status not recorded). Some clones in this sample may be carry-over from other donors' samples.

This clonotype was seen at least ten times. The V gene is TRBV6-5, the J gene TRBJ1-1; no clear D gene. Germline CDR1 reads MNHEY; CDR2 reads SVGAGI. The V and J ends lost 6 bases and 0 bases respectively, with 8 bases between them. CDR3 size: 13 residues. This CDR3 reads CASRADMNTEAFF. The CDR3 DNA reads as TGTGCCAGCAGGGCCGATATGAACACTGAAGCTTTCTTT.

The CDR3 nucleotides read TGTGCCAGCAGTCGTCTAGCGGGAGGGCCGGAGACCCAGTACTTC. Translation gives CASSRLAGGPETQYF. The chain employs TRBV12-3 or TRBV12-4 and TRBJ2-5; 12 bases are a match to TRBD2. The V and J ends lost 5 bases and 5 bases, in that order; junction bases with no gene match: 6. The CDR3 contains 15 residues.

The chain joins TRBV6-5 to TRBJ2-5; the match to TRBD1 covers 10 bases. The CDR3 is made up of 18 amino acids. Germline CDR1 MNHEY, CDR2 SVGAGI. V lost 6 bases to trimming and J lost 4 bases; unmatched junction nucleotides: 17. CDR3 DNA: TGTGCCAGCAGCTTTCGCCCCAGAGGACAGGGGGGAGGAGAGACCCAGTACTTC. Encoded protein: CASSFRPRGQGGGETQYF.

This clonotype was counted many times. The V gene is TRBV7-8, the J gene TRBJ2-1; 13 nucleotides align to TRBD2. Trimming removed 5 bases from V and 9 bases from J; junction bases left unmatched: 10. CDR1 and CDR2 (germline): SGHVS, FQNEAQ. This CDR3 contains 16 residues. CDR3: CASSPVGTSGKVEQFF. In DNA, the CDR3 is TGTGCCAGCAGCCCTGTAGGGACTAGCGGGAAAGTTGAGCAGTTCTTC.

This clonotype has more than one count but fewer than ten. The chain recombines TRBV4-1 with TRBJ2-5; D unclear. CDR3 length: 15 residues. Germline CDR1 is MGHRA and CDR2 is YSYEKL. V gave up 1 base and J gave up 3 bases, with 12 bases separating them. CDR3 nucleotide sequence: TGCGCCAGCAGCCAAGGCTGGGTTTCCGAAGAGACCCAGTACTTC. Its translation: CASSQGWVSEETQYF.

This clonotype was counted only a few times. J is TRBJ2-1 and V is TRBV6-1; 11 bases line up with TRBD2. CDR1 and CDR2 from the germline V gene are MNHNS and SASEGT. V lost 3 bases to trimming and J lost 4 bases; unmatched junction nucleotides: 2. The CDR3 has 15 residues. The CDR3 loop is CASSEGLAEYNEQFF. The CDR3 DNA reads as TGTGCCAGCAGTGAGGGACTAGCGGAGTACAATGAGCAGTTCTTC.

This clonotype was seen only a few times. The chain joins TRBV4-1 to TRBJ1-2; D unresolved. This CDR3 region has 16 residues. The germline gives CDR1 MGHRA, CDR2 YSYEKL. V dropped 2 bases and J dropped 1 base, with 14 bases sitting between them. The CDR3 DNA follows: TGCGCCAGCAGCCAACTGAGTGCAGGCGGTAACTATGGCTACACCTTC. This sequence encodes CASSQLSAGGNYGYTF.

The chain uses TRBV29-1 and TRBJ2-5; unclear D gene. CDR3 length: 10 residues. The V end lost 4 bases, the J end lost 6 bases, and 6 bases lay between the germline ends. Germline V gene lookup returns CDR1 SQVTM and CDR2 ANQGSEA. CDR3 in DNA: TGCAGCGTTGTGTGGAAGACCCAGTACTTC. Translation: CSVVWKTQYF.